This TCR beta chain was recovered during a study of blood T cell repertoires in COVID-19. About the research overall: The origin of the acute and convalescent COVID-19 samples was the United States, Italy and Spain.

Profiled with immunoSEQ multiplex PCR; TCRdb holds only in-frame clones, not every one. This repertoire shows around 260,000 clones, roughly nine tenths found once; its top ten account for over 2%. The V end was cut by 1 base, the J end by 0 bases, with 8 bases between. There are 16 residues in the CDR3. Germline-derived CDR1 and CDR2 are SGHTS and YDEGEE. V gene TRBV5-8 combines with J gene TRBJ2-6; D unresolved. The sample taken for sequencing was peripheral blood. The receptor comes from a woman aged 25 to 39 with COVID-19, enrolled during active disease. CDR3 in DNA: TGTGCCAGCAGCTTGTCCGTTCTCTCTGGGGCCAACGTCCTGACTTTC. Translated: CASSLSVLSGANVLTF.